This T cell receptor (beta chain) was captured by sequencing in a study of shared clonotypes between healthy human individuals. Researchers ran the assay at a deep level. The authors' processing: Owing to the provision of junction-only sequences devoid of quality scores by immunoSEQ, filtering differed. Here immunoSEQ multiplex PCR was the method, and the copy in TCRdb shows in-frame clones only, minus some. V, J and clone size derive from that table, while D and trimming were established from the DNA sequence. The table lists over 400,000 clones, roughly 80% of them singletons. The germline V gene has CDR1 SSHAT and CDR2 FNYEAQ (reference sequence). Between the trimmed V and J ends, which lost 2 bases and 4 bases, there was a span of 11 bases. This CDR3 spans 14 amino acids. Only Caucasian adults living in Nashville, Tennessee made up the donor group.

Specimen: PBMCs. The chain is built from TRBV7-7 and TRBJ2-5; unclear D gene. The receptor comes from a woman aged 40-49 years in good health. Some clones in this sample may be carry-over from other donors' samples. CDR3: CASSLRGFGETQYF. As DNA, the CDR3 is TGTGCCAGCAGCTTAAGAGGTTTTGGAGAGACCCAGTACTTC.